This T cell receptor (beta chain) was captured by sequencing in a study of OX40 agonist ivuxolimab in advanced cancers. Overall study findings and caveats: Expansion of clones was among the lowest in partial responders at 0.1-3.0 mg/kg. CD8+ T cells were the subset that, on average, had more expanded clones than CD4+.

Per germline, CDR1 MGHRA and CDR2 YSYEKL. This CDR3 is 15 amino acids long. With 0 bases removed from V and 7 bases from J, the gap between germline ends came to 13 bases. The study sampled blood at baseline, cycle 4 day 1, and cycle 7 day 1. Some clones are missing from TCRdb's copy, which holds only in-frame ones; the method was immunoSEQ multiplex PCR. The table shows roughly 18,000 clones, with over 80% occurring only once. On this clone itself: Its antigen is unknown.

The source is an adult with an advanced solid tumor such as melanoma, head and neck, liver or kidney cancer. This material consisted of CD4+ or CD8+ T cells sorted from blood, taken in a trial of the OX40 agonist ivuxolimab. This chain uses TRBV4-1 with TRBJ2-1; TRBD2 might be the D (6 bases). The CDR3 is CASSQDRTTKNEQFF. The CDR3 DNA follows: TGCGCCAGCAGCCAAGATCGGACTACAAAGAATGAGCAGTTCTTC.